Shown below are 10 T cell receptor beta chains from a single sample sequenced in a study of shared clonotypes between healthy human individuals. The table came from immunoSEQ multiplex PCR; TCRdb's copy has only in-frame clones and leaves some out. The sample yields 2.3 million or so clones, approximately 93% seen once. The sample comprised naive CD4+ T cells from PBMCs. Subset specified: CD45RA+ positively selected. These receptors were obtained from a young man in good health. Some clones in this sample may be carry-over from other donors' samples.

In nucleotides, the CDR3 is TGCGCCAGCAGCTTGGGACTAGTAGGCGAAGAGACCCAGTACTTC. Amino acid sequence: CASSLGLVGEETQYF. V gene TRBV5-1 combines with J gene TRBJ2-5, with a tentative D call TRBD2 (6 bases). The CDR3 sequence is 15 residues long. The V and J ends lost 0 bases and 3 bases respectively, with 12 bases between them. Germline CDR1 SGHRS, CDR2 YFSETQ. Using reference TRBV5-1 and TRBJ2-5 for the parts outside the CDR3, the full variable domain is KAGVTQTPRYLIKTRGQQVTLSCSPISGHRSVSWYQQTPGQGLQFLFEYFSETQRNKGNFPGRFSGRQFSNSRSEMNVSTLELGDSALYLCASSLGLVGEETQYFGPGTRLLVL.

CDR3 nucleotide sequence: TGTGCCAGCAGGGAGACTAGCGGGAGGGTCAATGAGCAGTTCTTC. Amino acids: CASRETSGRVNEQFF. V gene TRBV7-9 combines with J gene TRBJ2-1; 14 bases agree with TRBD2. Trimming cost V 6 bases and J 6 bases; bases outside gene matches: 4. This CDR3 has 15 amino acids. Germline CDR1 and CDR2: SEHNR and FQNEAQ (reference sequence).

V and J are TRBV27 and TRBJ1-3; TRBD1 agrees at 8 bases. The V gene's germline CDR1 is MNHEY and CDR2 SMNVEV (reference sequence). Unmatched junction bases numbered 6, after V lost 3 bases and J lost 11 bases. This CDR3 is 13 amino acids long. The CDR3 reads CASSFRGTGAIYF. For the CDR3, the DNA is TGTGCCAGCAGTTTTCGTGGGACAGGAGCCATATATTTT.

The chain is built from TRBV28 and TRBJ2-2; 10 bases agree with TRBD2. The J segment lost 3 bases and the V segment lost 8 bases, leaving 9 bases of the junction unmatched. CDR3 size: 16 residues. Germline V gene lookup returns CDR1 MDHEN and CDR2 SYDVKM. In DNA form, the CDR3 reads TGTGCCAGCTCAACTGAGCGGGAGGGTTACACCGGGGAGCTGTTTTTT. This translates into CASSTEREGYTGELFF.

V is TRBV2 and J is TRBJ1-2; D remains ambiguous. The V gene's germline CDR1 is SNHLY and CDR2 FYNNEI. This CDR3 is built from 15 residues. V was shortened by 7 bases and J by 1 base, with 16 bases between the two germline ends. The CDR3 DNA is TGTGCCAGCACCCAAAATGCGGGGATTAACTATGGCTACACCTTC. Protein: CASTQNAGINYGYTF.

Remarks on this clone: Other DNA variants within this sample encode the same CDR3. This chain links TRBV18 with TRBJ2-7; TRBD1 agrees at 8 bases. The CDR3 sequence is 15 residues long. In germline, CDR1 is KGHSH, CDR2 LQKENI. V lost 3 bases and J lost 2; bases outside the gene matches: 6. For the CDR3, the DNA is TGTGCCAGCTCACCCAGTACAGGGGGAACCTACGAGCAGTACTTC. Protein: CASSPSTGGTYEQYF.

J is TRBJ2-3 and V is TRBV5-6; TRBD2 matches at 12 bases. This CDR3 comprises 18 residues. Germline-derived CDR1 and CDR2 are SGHDT and YYEEEE. V lost 7 bases and J lost 0; bases outside the gene matches: 12. In DNA form, the CDR3 reads TGTGCCAGCGGATATCTAGCGGGAGGGCGGCGGAGCACAGATACGCAGTATTTT. This gives the protein CASGYLAGGRRSTDTQYF.

Only one count was recorded for this clone. The rearrangement joins TRBV25-1 to TRBJ1-5; 9 bases line up with TRBD1. J lost 4 bases, V lost 4 bases, and 2 bases had no gene match. Germline-derived CDR1 and CDR2 are MGHDK and SYGVNS. This CDR3 has 14 amino acids. This CDR3 reads CASSGDRENQPQHF. The CDR3 DNA sequence: TGTGCCAGCAGTGGGGACAGGGAGAATCAGCCCCAGCATTTT.

The rearrangement uses TRBV9 and TRBJ2-1; 8 bases are a match to TRBD1. The V and J ends lost 0 bases and 0 bases, in that order; junction bases with no gene match: 8. CDR1 and CDR2 from the germline V gene are SGDLS and YYNGEE. This CDR3 is built from 18 residues. CDR3 sequence reads: CASSVGTGTVSSYNEQFF. In DNA, the CDR3 is TGTGCCAGCAGCGTAGGGACAGGGACTGTTAGCTCCTACAATGAGCAGTTCTTC.

As to this clone: Other DNA sequences in the same sample also yield this CDR3. The chain couples TRBV5-1 to TRBJ2-1; 9 bases are a match to TRBD2. Germline assignment: CDR1 SGHRS and CDR2 YFSETQ. V lost 0 bases to trimming and J lost 3 bases; unmatched junction nucleotides: 1. This CDR3 comprises 15 residues. CDR3 nucleotide sequence: TGCGCCAGCAGCTTGGTAGCGGGAGACTACAATGAGCAGTTCTTC. It translates to CASSLVAGDYNEQFF.